One sample yielded the 13 T cell receptor beta chains listed below, sequenced in a study of vaccination and CD4 T cells after COVID-19. No antigens are known for them. The time point here: late sampling 161 to 241 days after vaccination in a few convalescent patients. The treatment is: roughly 10-day PBMC culture with coronavirus spike peptide pools or control peptides (ViraFEST assay). Researchers used the Oncomine TCR Beta short-read assay to sequence DNA from cultured CD4+ T cells. TCRdb re-called the PCR reads with MiXCR, one entry per CDR3 protein. The data hold 25,000 to 30,000 distinct CDR3 sequences, with around a third observed a single time. The sequences come from CD4+ T cells from blood, cultured in vitro, collected about 7 months after SARS-CoV-2 vaccination. The receptors shown here come from a human donor who had recovered from COVID-19.

DNA of the CDR3: TGCAGTGCGGCGAAGACAGGGAGACAAGAGACCCAGTACTTC. Translating it yields CSAAKTGRQETQYF. V is TRBV20-1 and J is TRBJ2-5; 7 bases are a match to TRBD1. From germline, CDR1 is DFQATT and CDR2 SNEGSKA (reference sequence). Trimming removed 6 bases from V and 2 bases from J; junction bases left unmatched: 9. There are 14 residues in the CDR3.

The chain is built from TRBV7-9 and TRBJ2-3; 8 nucleotides match TRBD2. Germline assignment: CDR1 SEHNR and CDR2 FQNEAQ (reference sequence). With 5 bases clipped from V and 2 bases from J, the junction kept 12 bases outside the gene matches. This CDR3 has 17 residues. CDR3 loop: CASSPRTSWDLTDTQYF. CDR3 coding DNA: TGTGCCAGCAGCCCCCGGACTAGCTGGGATCTCACAGATACGCAGTATTTT.

The rearrangement joins TRBV20-1 to TRBJ2-7, with D perhaps TRBD2 (5 bases). This CDR3 region has 17 residues. CDR1 and CDR2 (germline): DFQATT, SNEGSKA (reference sequence). V lost 0 bases, J lost 2 bases, and 20 bases lay in between. The CDR3 nucleotides are TGCAGTGCTAGAGACACTTCCCCAAGCGGAAGAACCTACGAGCAGTACTTC. Protein sequence: CSARDTSPSGRTYEQYF.

The chain carries TRBV19 and TRBJ1-2; TRBD1 matches at 7 bases. J gave up 2 bases and V 5 bases, and 5 bases lay outside the gene matches. This CDR3 region has 14 residues. CDR1 and CDR2 from the germline V gene are LNHDA and SQIVND (reference sequence). Here the CDR3 DNA reads TGTGCCAGTAGTCGGGCGGGACAGAACTATGGCTACACCTTC. It translates to CASSRAGQNYGYTF.

V usage is TRBV7-6 and J usage is TRBJ1-1; 7 bases align to TRBD1. CDR3 length: 13 amino acids. Trimming took 8 bases from V and 4 from J; bases not matched to a gene: 7. CDR1 is SGHVS and CDR2 is FNYEAQ in the germline V gene. CDR3 protein: CASVRDSGTEAFF. The CDR3 region has the DNA TGTGCCAGCGTTCGGGACAGCGGCACTGAAGCTTTCTTT.

The chain has TRBV28 and TRBJ1-5; the D gene is possibly TRBD1 (6 bases). Per germline, CDR1 MDHEN and CDR2 SYDVKM. V was pared by 8 bases and J by 6 bases, with 14 bases between. The CDR3 is 13 amino acids. The CDR3, as DNA: TGTGCCAGCCTAAACAGGGAAGGTCAGCCCCAGCATTTT. Protein product: CASLNREGQPQHF.

The chain has TRBV11-1 and TRBJ2-3, with TRBD1 matching 8 bases. This CDR3 is built from 15 residues. CDR1 SGHAT and CDR2 FQDESV come from the germline V gene (reference sequence). V lost 4 bases and J lost 5; bases outside the gene matches: 8. The CDR3 DNA reads TGTGCCAGCAGCTCCTCTCAGGGGGCGGTAGATACGCAGTATTTT. This codes for CASSSSQGAVDTQYF.

J is TRBJ2-7 and V is TRBV15; TRBD1 is a possible D gene (6 bases). Germline CDR1 and CDR2: LNHNV and YYDKDF (reference sequence). V lost 1 base, J lost 2 bases, and 12 bases lay in between. This CDR3 is built from 15 residues. The CDR3 coding sequence is TGTGCCACCAGCAGAGGTGGCGGACAGCCCTACGAGCAGTACTTC. Its translation: CATSRGGGQPYEQYF. Using reference TRBV15 and TRBJ2-7 for the parts outside the CDR3, the full variable domain is DAMVIQNPRYQVTQFGKPVTLSCSQTLNHNVMYWYQQKSSQAPKLLFHYYDKDFNNEADTPDNFQSRRPNTSFCFLDIRSPGLGDTAMYLCATSRGGGQPYEQYFGPGTRLTVT.

The chain recombines TRBV20-1 with TRBJ2-7; 8 positions match TRBD1. Germline V gives CDR1 DFQATT, CDR2 SNEGSKA (reference sequence). The junction had 11 bases not matched to a gene; V was cut back by 3 bases and J by 1 base. The CDR3 sequence is 16 residues long. The CDR3 DNA follows: TGCAGTGCTAGGGGGACAGGAGGTGGAGGGTCCTACGAGCAGTACTTC. Protein: CSARGTGGGGSYEQYF.

This clonotype has a handful of counts. Relative to the germline gene, one junction end is altered; a read error may explain this. V usage is TRBV20-1 and J usage is TRBJ2-7; 8 bases align to TRBD2. The CDR3 is made up of 14 amino acids. Per the germline V gene, CDR1 is DFQATT and CDR2 is SNEGSKA (reference sequence). CDR3 DNA: TGCAGTGCTAGTTTCCGAGCGGGAGATCGCGAGCAGTACTTT. Protein product: CSASFRAGDREQYF.

This rearrangement joins TRBV7-8 to TRBJ1-3; 8 nucleotides line up with TRBD1. Per the germline V gene, CDR1 is SGHVS and CDR2 is FQNEAQ. Trimming removed 6 bases from V and 0 bases from J; junction bases left unmatched: 4. This CDR3 is 15 amino acids long. CDR3 sequence reads: CASSSGQGSGNTIYF. The CDR3 DNA follows: TGTGCCAGCAGTTCCGGACAGGGCTCTGGAAACACCATATATTTT.

The rearrangement links TRBV6-5 to TRBJ2-1; 10 bases align to TRBD2. Trimming at V came to 4 bases and at J to 13 bases, leaving 7 bases not matched to a gene. CDR1 is MNHEY, CDR2 SVGAGI, per germline. The CDR3 consists of 13 residues. The CDR3 DNA follows: TGTGCCAGCAGTTTCTTGACTAGCGGGCCCCAGTTCTTC. Its translation: CASSFLTSGPQFF.

V gene TRBV7-9 combines with J gene TRBJ2-7, with 7 bases that match TRBD2. The CDR3 has 16 amino acids. Germline lookup yields CDR1 SEHNR and CDR2 FQNEAQ (reference sequence). Trimming removed 4 bases from V and 4 bases from J; junction bases left unmatched: 13. The CDR3 sequence is CASSSPATAGWYEQYF. The CDR3 region has the DNA TGTGCCAGCAGCTCCCCGGCAACAGCGGGGTGGTACGAGCAGTACTTC.